The next 28 T cell receptor beta chains were all read from a single sample in a study of OX40 agonist ivuxolimab in advanced cancers. Profiled with immunoSEQ multiplex PCR; TCRdb holds only in-frame clones, not every one. The sample has roughly 69,000 clones; around 87% are singletons. Sequences were derived from CD4+ or CD8+ T cells sorted from blood, sampled in a trial of the OX40 agonist ivuxolimab. The receptors derive from an adult with an advanced solid tumor such as melanoma, head and neck, liver or kidney cancer.

The chain is built from TRBV7-2 and TRBJ1-6; the D is unclear. V lost 3 bases to trimming and J lost 9 bases, with 12 bases between them. The CDR3 is made up of 14 amino acids. CDR1 and CDR2 (germline): SGHTA, FQGNSA. The CDR3 nucleotides read TGTGCCAGCAGCTTTCTCCAGAGAGGTTCACCCCTCCACTTT. It encodes CASSFLQRGSPLHF.

The V gene is TRBV19, the J gene TRBJ2-1; 9 bases match TRBD1. This CDR3 region has 16 residues. Per germline, CDR1 LNHDA and CDR2 SQIVND (reference sequence). Unmatched junction bases numbered 13, after V lost 6 bases and J lost 7 bases. CDR3: CASSRLFTGTGNEQFF. CDR3 nucleotide sequence: TGTGCCAGTAGCCGACTATTCACCGGGACAGGGAATGAGCAGTTCTTC.

The V call is TRBV6-4, the J call TRBJ2-1; TRBD2 matches 11 bases. This CDR3 comprises 15 residues. The germline CDR1 and CDR2 sequences are MRHNA and SNTAGT. V lost 0 bases and J lost 6; bases outside the gene matches: 1. This chain's CDR3 is CASSDSSGGANEQFF. The CDR3 DNA is TGTGCCAGCAGTGACTCTAGCGGGGGGGCCAATGAGCAGTTCTTC.

The chain links TRBV2 to TRBJ1-2; no clear D gene. The V end lost 3 bases, the J end lost 5 bases, and 7 bases lay between the germline ends. The germline V gene encodes CDR1 SNHLY and CDR2 FYNNEI. There are 12 residues in the CDR3. CDR3 bases: TGTGCCAGCAGTGAGTCCGATTATGGCTACACCTTC. Residues: CASSESDYGYTF. Looking up the rest from reference TRBV2 and TRBJ1-2 gives the full variable domain: EPEVTQTPSHQVTQMGQEVILRCVPISNHLYFYWYRQILGQKVEFLVSFYNNEISEKSEIFDDQFSVERPDGSNFTLKIRSTKLEDSAMYFCASSESDYGYTFGSGTRLTVV.

V usage is TRBV7-9 and J usage is TRBJ1-4, with 7 bases that match TRBD1. The CDR3 contains 16 residues. V was clipped by 5 bases and J by 0 bases; unmatched bases: 6. Germline CDR1 and CDR2: SEHNR and FQNEAQ (reference sequence). The CDR3 DNA sequence: TGTGCCAGCAGCCCGTCGGGGACAGCAACTAATGAAAAACTGTTTTTT. As protein: CASSPSGTATNEKLFF.

The chain recombines TRBV9 with TRBJ2-3; D might be TRBD2 (5 bases). This CDR3 spans 15 amino acids. Germline lookup yields CDR1 SGDLS and CDR2 YYNGEE. Trimming left V 4 bases short and J 2 bases short, with 14 bases between. The CDR3 DNA reads TGTGCCAGCAGCCCACTAGGTCAGTACACAGATACGCAGTATTTT. Encoded protein: CASSPLGQYTDTQYF.

This clone was seen more than once but under ten times. V is TRBV9 and J is TRBJ2-3; no clear D gene. This CDR3 contains 13 residues. Trimming cost V 4 bases and J 6 bases, with 12 bases left between them. Per the germline V gene, CDR1 is SGDLS and CDR2 is YYNGEE. The CDR3 region is CASSLQSKDTQYF. The DNA for the CDR3 is TGTGCCAGCAGCCTTCAGTCTAAGGATACGCAGTATTTT.

This clone came up a few times. The chain uses TRBV6-1 and TRBJ1-2; 7 bases align to TRBD1. The CDR3 spans 14 residues. The germline V gene has CDR1 MNHNS and CDR2 SASEGT. With V trimmed by 3 bases and J by 4 bases, 5 bases remained unmatched. DNA of the CDR3: TGTGCCAGCAGTGACCCGGGACAGATCTATGGCTACACCTTC. This codes for CASSDPGQIYGYTF.

The chain combines TRBV18 with TRBJ2-5; D unresolved. The CDR3 length is 12 residues. With 1 base removed from V and 3 bases from J, the gap between germline ends came to 3 bases. CDR1 and CDR2 (germline): KGHSH, LQKENI. CDR3 sequence (DNA): TGTGCCAGCTCACCACAAAAAGAGACCCAGTACTTC. The encoded protein is CASSPQKETQYF. Full variable domain (missing parts from reference TRBV18 and TRBJ2-5): NAGVMQNPRHLVRRRGQEARLRCSPMKGHSHVYWYRQLPEEGLKFMVYLQKENIIDESGMPKERFSAEFPKEGPSILRIQQVVRGDSAAYFCASSPQKETQYFGPGTRLLVL.

CDR3 in amino acids: CASSPKGSRGFYEQYF. The DNA for the CDR3 is TGTGCCAGCAGCCCGAAAGGGAGCAGGGGATTCTACGAGCAGTACTTC. The J gene is TRBJ2-7, the V gene TRBV25-1, with a weak D call TRBD1 (6 bases). Trimming took off 6 bases at V and 3 bases at J, with 21 bases between the two ends. CDR3 size: 16 residues. Per germline, CDR1 MGHDK and CDR2 SYGVNS.

V gene TRBV4-2 combines with J gene TRBJ2-2; 9 bases map to TRBD2. From germline, CDR1 is LGHNA and CDR2 YNFKEQ. Trimming at V came to 1 base and at J to 1 base, leaving 4 bases not matched to a gene. This CDR3 comprises 17 residues. The CDR3 loop is CASSQVWRGGNTGELFF. CDR3 sequence (DNA): TGTGCCAGCAGCCAAGTCTGGCGGGGGGGGAACACCGGGGAGCTGTTTTTT.

The V and J genes are TRBV7-2 and TRBJ2-7; D gene unclear. From germline, CDR1 is SGHTA and CDR2 FQGNSA. The CDR3 consists of 14 residues. V was shortened by 5 bases and J by 2 bases, with 13 bases between the two germline ends. CDR3 nucleotides: TGTGCCAGCAGCGCCATGGCTAGAGCCTACGAGCAGTACTTC. Translated: CASSAMARAYEQYF.

This clone came up once. The V and J genes are TRBV28 and TRBJ2-1; TRBD2 aligns across 13 bases. This CDR3 spans 15 amino acids. The junction had 3 bases not matched to a gene; V was cut back by 6 bases and J by 4 bases. The germline CDR1 and CDR2 sequences are MDHEN and SYDVKM. Here the CDR3 reads CASRTLAGGYNEQFF. In nucleotides, the CDR3 is TGTGCCAGCAGGACACTAGCGGGAGGGTACAATGAGCAGTTCTTC.

The J gene is TRBJ1-1, the V gene TRBV18, with D perhaps matching TRBD1 (5 bases). V was cut by 6 bases and J by 0 bases, with 17 bases left in between. From germline, CDR1 is KGHSH and CDR2 LQKENI. There are 16 residues in the CDR3. CDR3 sequence: CASSPRPGKMNTEAFF. The CDR3 bases are TGTGCCAGCTCTCCTAGACCAGGGAAGATGAACACTGAAGCTTTCTTT.

J is TRBJ1-1 and V is TRBV5-6; TRBD1 aligns across 11 bases. The germline CDR1 and CDR2 sequences are SGHDT and YYEEEE. V shed 5 bases and J 1 base; nucleotides not matched to a gene: 4. The CDR3 loop spans 15 amino acids. CDR3 sequence: CASRGQGAQNTEAFF. For the CDR3, the DNA is TGTGCCAGCAGAGGACAGGGGGCACAGAACACTGAAGCTTTCTTT.

The rearrangement uses TRBV5-6 and TRBJ1-6, with a possible D match to TRBD1 (5 bases). The germline V gene encodes CDR1 SGHDT and CDR2 YYEEEE. V lost 2 bases to trimming and J lost 7 bases, with 19 bases between them. The CDR3 has 17 amino acids. CDR3 sequence (DNA): TGTGCCAGCAGCTTCTACAGGAAGGGTTCGGGCAATTCACCCCTCCACTTT. Residues: CASSFYRKGSGNSPLHF.

Worth noting for this clone: Additional DNA sequences in this sample encode the identical CDR3. The chain combines TRBV14 with TRBJ1-4; D remains ambiguous. This CDR3 is 13 amino acids long. The V end was cut by 1 base, the J end by 8 bases, with 8 bases between. Germline V CDR1 and CDR2: SGHDN, FVKESK. The DNA for the CDR3 is TGTGCCAGCAGCCAAGTCGCTTTGGAAAAACTGTTTTTT. As protein: CASSQVALEKLFF.

This clone was observed a single time. J is TRBJ2-6 and V is TRBV4-3, with unresolved D. The CDR3 covers 16 residues. Germline V gives CDR1 LGHNA, CDR2 YSLEER. V lost 1 base and J lost 1, with 8 bases in between. The CDR3 sequence is CASSQGTGSGANVLTF. For the CDR3, the DNA is TGCGCCAGCAGCCAAGGGACCGGATCTGGGGCCAACGTCCTGACTTTC.

The chain carries TRBV18 and TRBJ1-6; D is ambiguous. The V end was cut by 4 bases, the J end by 7 bases, with 17 bases between. This CDR3 has 16 amino acids. Germline CDR1 is KGHSH and CDR2 is LQKENI. The CDR3 bases are TGTGCCAGCTCACTGGAGGAGGGTCGAGGAAATTCACCCCTCCACTTT. It codes for CASSLEEGRGNSPLHF.

This clone occurred once. This chain uses TRBV27 with TRBJ2-1; D is undetermined. This CDR3 has 13 residues. Germline values: CDR1 MNHEY, CDR2 SMNVEV (reference sequence). The V and J ends lost 3 bases and 6 bases respectively, with 9 bases between them. DNA for the CDR3: TGTGCCAGCAGTTTGGTTCGGGCCAATGAGCAGTTCTTC. It specifies CASSLVRANEQFF.

The chain carries TRBV7-2 and TRBJ2-2; the D call may be TRBD1 or TRBD2 (5 bases each). The CDR3 has 17 residues. Trimming removed 4 bases at V and 0 bases at J, with 15 bases between. CDR1 is SGHTA and CDR2 is FQGNSA in the germline V gene. CDR3: CASSSLGWGSNTGELFF. DNA for the CDR3: TGTGCCAGCAGCTCACTCGGCTGGGGGTCGAACACCGGGGAGCTGTTTTTT. Supplemented by reference TRBV7-2 and TRBJ2-2, the full variable domain reads GAGVSQSPSNKVTEKGKDVELRCDPISGHTALYWYRQSLGQGLEFLIYFQGNSAPDKSGLPSDRFSAERTGGSVSTLTIQRTQQEDSAVYLCASSSLGWGSNTGELFFGEGSRLTVL.

The chain recombines TRBV7-2 with TRBJ2-1, with TRBD2 as a possible D gene (5 bases). CDR3 size: 16 residues. With 5 bases removed from V and 0 bases from J, the gap between germline ends came to 14 bases. Germline CDR1 and CDR2: SGHTA and FQGNSA. The CDR3: CASSLTSRVSYNEQFF. In nucleotides, the CDR3 is TGTGCCAGCAGCCTGACTTCGAGGGTCTCCTACAATGAGCAGTTCTTC.

The sample holds one count of this clone. The rearrangement links TRBV13 to TRBJ1-1, with D perhaps matching TRBD1 (6 bases). Germline CDR1 PRHDT, CDR2 FYEKMQ (reference sequence). Trimming removed 5 bases from V and 1 base from J, with 14 bases in between. This CDR3 has 15 residues. CDR3 DNA sequence: TGTGCCAGCAGCACCCGACAGGACCGGAACACTGAAGCTTTCTTT. Its translation: CASSTRQDRNTEAFF.

The chain employs TRBV5-4 and TRBJ2-7, with 9 nucleotides matching TRBD1. This CDR3 comprises 14 residues. J lost 6 bases, V lost 5 bases, and 9 bases had no gene match. Germline CDR1 is SGHNT and CDR2 is YYREEE (reference sequence). The chain's CDR3 is CASRSGTGRREQYF. The CDR3 DNA is TGTGCCAGCAGGTCCGGGACAGGGAGGCGCGAGCAGTACTTC.

This sequence joins TRBV27 and TRBJ1-4, with D maybe TRBD1 (5 bases). CDR1 is MNHEY, CDR2 SMNVEV, per germline (reference sequence). V gave up 2 bases and J gave up 8 bases, with 18 bases separating them. The CDR3 is 16 residues long. CDR3 sequence: CASSLRTGPRSEKLFF. CDR3 nucleotide sequence: TGTGCCAGCAGTTTAAGGACGGGACCGCGTAGCGAAAAACTGTTTTTT.

The rearrangement uses TRBV30 and TRBJ1-1; D gene uncertain. With 4 bases removed from V and 0 bases from J, the gap between germline ends came to 15 bases. The CDR3 runs to 15 residues. The germline CDR1 and CDR2 sequences are GTSNPN and SVGIG (reference sequence). CDR3 nucleotide sequence: TGTGCCTGGAACAGAATGGGCAGCCTGAACACTGAAGCTTTCTTT. This sequence encodes CAWNRMGSLNTEAFF.

V usage is TRBV18 and J usage is TRBJ2-7; 10 bases are shared with TRBD2. V was pared by 0 bases and J by 3 bases, with 2 bases of the junction left unmatched. The CDR3 extends over 15 amino acids. Germline V CDR1 and CDR2: KGHSH, LQKENI. The CDR3 loop reads CASSPPSGGLYEQYF. The CDR3 nucleotides read TGTGCCAGCTCACCACCTAGCGGGGGGCTCTACGAGCAGTACTTC.

The gene calls are TRBV7-2 and TRBJ2-5, with a weak D call TRBD2 (6 bases). TRBJ2-7 matches the DNA end more closely, so the J call is doubtful. The CDR3 spans 15 residues. Germline V CDR1 and CDR2: SGHTA, FQGNSA. The CDR3 bases are TGTGCCAGCAGCTTAGGGGGAGGAGGCCCGTACGAGCAGTACTTC. Translation: CASSLGGGGPYEQYF.